These 29 T cell receptor beta chains were sequenced from one sample in a study of regulatory T cells in long-lasting Graves disease (dated by TCRdb to the early 2020s). The library was built by means of multiplex PCR. The sequencer was an Illumina HiSeq 4000. iRepertoire HTBI primers and Arm-PCR amplification of CDR3 regions were used to construct TCR beta libraries. Through fastp at Q25 and MiXCR, TCRdb rebuilt clones from the public reads, retaining in-frame beta chains. All rows with the same CDR3 protein become a single entry with the most common DNA and genes. This sample gives just over 600,000 distinct CDR3 sequences in total; 15% to 20% of them show up just once. About 17% of the sample is taken by the ten largest. The time point label of this sample denotes: newly diagnosed GD, antithyroid drugs for less than 3 months. For both TCR sequencing and RNA sequencing, RNA was extracted from PBMCs using TRIzol.

These data were likewise used in another study, on T cells in Graves' hyperthyroidism and ophthalmopathy.

The material sequenced was peripheral blood mononuclear cells (PBMCs), taken at new diagnosis, from a patient treated with antithyroid drugs. The receptors originated from a woman aged 25-40 years with Graves disease. Donor details come from another sample of the same person, matched by shared clones.

This clonotype was detected a few times. The chain links TRBV5-1 to TRBJ2-7; D is ambiguous. This CDR3 contains 16 residues. V was trimmed by 1 base and J by 3 bases, leaving 17 bases between them. CDR1 is SGHRS and CDR2 is YFSETQ in the germline V gene. The CDR3 region has the DNA TGCGCCAGCAGCTTGTTTGGCACACCGGTCAGCTACGAGCAGTACTTC. Translation gives CASSLFGTPVSYEQYF.

This clonotype was found a few times. The chain has TRBV6-5 and TRBJ2-4, with D hard to call. The germline gives CDR1 MNHEY, CDR2 SVGAGI. V lost 2 bases, J lost 1 base, and 6 bases lay in between. This CDR3 has 14 amino acids. CDR3 DNA sequence: TGTGCCAGCAGTTACCTCAGGGCCAAAAACATTCAGTACTTC. It codes for CASSYLRAKNIQYF.

This clonotype has a count of ten or more. The chain recombines TRBV10-3 with TRBJ2-3; 9 bases align to TRBD1. V lost 2 bases to trimming and J lost 1 base; unmatched junction nucleotides: 1. Germline values: CDR1 ENHRY, CDR2 SYGVKD. The length of the CDR3 is 15 residues. CDR3 sequence reads: CAISERTGGTDTQYF. CDR3 coding DNA: TGTGCCATCAGTGAGCGGACAGGGGGCACAGATACGCAGTATTTT.

This clonotype appeared many times. This CDR3 reads CASSIGQVGTTEAFF. The DNA for the CDR3 is TGTGCCAGCAGCATAGGACAGGTCGGAACCACTGAAGCTTTCTTT. This chain joins TRBV11-3 and TRBJ1-1; TRBD1 agrees at 7 bases. Trimming took 5 bases from V and 4 from J; bases not matched to a gene: 10. The CDR3 consists of 15 residues. CDR1 is SGHNT, CDR2 YENEEA, per germline.

This rearrangement joins TRBV28 to TRBJ1-5; 8 bases line up with TRBD1. The CDR3 length is 13 residues. The germline V gene has CDR1 MDHEN and CDR2 SYDVKM. V shed 11 bases and J 2 bases; nucleotides not matched to a gene: 5. The CDR3 here is CAGQGFGNQPQHF. The CDR3 DNA follows: TGTGCCGGACAGGGATTTGGCAATCAGCCCCAGCATTTT.

This clonotype was seen only a few times. The rearrangement links TRBV10-3 to TRBJ1-3, with unresolved D. The V gene lost 1 base and the J gene lost 8 bases, with 15 bases spanning the gap. The CDR3 runs 15 residues. Germline assignment: CDR1 ENHRY and CDR2 SYGVKD. The CDR3 reads CAISEFSINRDTIYF. For the CDR3, the DNA is TGTGCCATCAGTGAGTTTTCGATTAACCGGGACACCATATATTTT.

The chain combines TRBV9 with TRBJ1-2; 7 nucleotides align to TRBD1. J lost 4 bases, V lost 0 bases, and 6 bases had no gene match. The germline gives CDR1 SGDLS, CDR2 YYNGEE. The CDR3 consists of 15 residues. CDR3 protein: CASSVAAGGTYGYTF. In DNA, the CDR3 is TGTGCCAGCAGCGTAGCGGCAGGGGGAACCTATGGCTACACCTTC. Supplemented by reference TRBV9 and TRBJ1-2, the full variable domain reads DSGVTQTPKHLITATGQRVTLRCSPRSGDLSVYWYQQSLDQGLQFLIQYYNGEERAKGNILERFSAQQFPDLHSELNLSSLELGDSALYFCASSVAAGGTYGYTFGSGTRLTVV.

The chain uses TRBV7-2 and TRBJ2-7, with 9 bases aligning to TRBD2. Trimming at V came to 2 bases and at J to 3 bases, leaving 5 bases not matched to a gene. CDR1 is SGHTA, CDR2 FQGNSA, per germline. The CDR3 has 15 residues. CDR3 bases: TGTGCCAGCAGCTTAACGGTAGCGGGAGTCTACGAGCAGTACTTC. Amino acid sequence: CASSLTVAGVYEQYF.

Worth noting for this clonotype: This may stem from a read error, because a much larger clone lies one nucleotide away. This rearrangement joins TRBV20-1 to TRBJ2-1; 7 bases align to TRBD2. The germline V gene has CDR1 DFQATT and CDR2 SNEGSKA (reference sequence). The CDR3 has 13 residues. V shed 8 bases, J shed 5 bases, and the junction held 9 bases outside the gene matches. CDR3 sequence reads: CSTSGDPDNEQFF. CDR3 bases: TGCAGTACCAGCGGGGATCCCGACAATGAGCAGTTCTTC.

This clonotype was detected many times. The rearrangement joins TRBV20-1 to TRBJ1-1; 9 bases align to TRBD1. Germline V gene data show CDR1 as DFQATT and CDR2 as SNEGSKA (reference sequence). V trimming: 4 bases; J trimming: 8 bases; junction bases outside the gene matches: 11. The CDR3 is 14 residues long. The CDR3 DNA sequence: TGCAGTGCTACGACGACGACAGGGGGATCCGAAGCTTTCTTT. Its protein product is CSATTTTGGSEAFF.

This clonotype was seen repeatedly, ten times or more. CDR3: CASNPGGAVSGNTIYF. CDR3 DNA sequence: TGCGCCAGCAATCCGGGGGGTGCGGTCTCTGGAAACACCATATATTTT. This sequence joins TRBV5-1 and TRBJ1-3; D perhaps matches TRBD1 (5 bases). The CDR3 consists of 16 residues. Germline values: CDR1 SGHRS, CDR2 YFSETQ. V was shortened by 6 bases and J by 0 bases, with 16 bases between the two germline ends.

The V call is TRBV7-2, the J call TRBJ2-7, with TRBD2 as a possible D gene (5 bases). This CDR3 has 14 amino acids. V lost 5 bases and J 0 bases, leaving 11 bases between the germline ends. CDR1 and CDR2 (germline): SGHTA, FQGNSA. The CDR3 coding sequence is TGTGCCAGCAGCCAAGGACTCTCCTCCTACGAGCAGTACTTC. It yields the protein CASSQGLSSYEQYF. The whole variable domain, filled in from reference TRBV7-2 and TRBJ2-7, reads GAGVSQSPSNKVTEKGKDVELRCDPISGHTALYWYRQSLGQGLEFLIYFQGNSAPDKSGLPSDRFSAERTGGSVSTLTIQRTQQEDSAVYLCASSQGLSSYEQYFGPGTRLTVT.

At least ten counts were recorded for this clonotype. The genes are TRBV11-3 and TRBJ1-1, with 7 bases that match TRBD1. The CDR3 is made up of 13 amino acids. Trimming at V came to 5 bases and at J to 8 bases, leaving 8 bases not matched to a gene. Germline V gene sequence: CDR1 SGHNT, CDR2 YENEEA. In DNA, the CDR3 is TGTGCCAGCAGCGAGAGGGACAGCACAGAAGCTTTCTTT. The encoded protein is CASSERDSTEAFF.

The rearrangement links TRBV6-5 to TRBJ2-5; D is possibly TRBD1 (5 bases). V dropped 1 base and J dropped 5 bases, with 11 bases sitting between them. Germline V gene data show CDR1 as MNHEY and CDR2 as SVGAGI. The CDR3 runs to 14 residues. The chain's CDR3 is CASSYWGTRETQYF. The CDR3 bases are TGTGCCAGCAGTTACTGGGGCACCCGGGAGACCCAGTACTTC.

This clonotype was detected only a few times. This chain uses TRBV20-1 with TRBJ2-1; D is uncertain. The CDR3 length is 12 residues. Germline V gene sequence: CDR1 DFQATT, CDR2 SNEGSKA (reference sequence). V lost 0 bases and J lost 5, with 5 bases in between. The CDR3 bases are TGCAGTGCTAGAGATCCCGACAATGAGCAGTTCTTC. Its translation: CSARDPDNEQFF.

This clonotype was counted only a few times. One end of the junction is discordant with germline, which a read error may explain. This rearrangement joins TRBV7-9 to TRBJ2-2; TRBD2 agrees at 15 bases. The CDR3 has 20 amino acids. CDR1 and CDR2 from the germline V gene are SEHNR and FQNEAQ (reference sequence). Here the CDR3 reads CASSSSAGLAGGGNAGELFF. In DNA, the CDR3 is TGTGCCAGCAGCTCGTCCGCGGGACTAGCGGGAGGTGGGAACGCCGGGGAGCTGTTTTTT.

This clonotype was observed many times. V is TRBV5-1 and J is TRBJ2-3; TRBD2 matches 10 bases. Losses at the gene ends were 5 bases for V and 1 base for J; bases not matched to a gene: 4. The CDR3 sequence is 15 residues long. CDR1 and CDR2 from the germline V gene are SGHRS and YFSETQ. The CDR3 protein is CASRTGTSGTDTQYF. The CDR3 region has the DNA TGCGCCAGCAGAACCGGGACTAGCGGCACAGATACGCAGTATTTT.

This clonotype was counted at least ten times. The J gene is TRBJ2-3, the V gene TRBV7-2, with 10 bases that match TRBD2. The CDR3 loop spans 18 amino acids. Germline assignment: CDR1 SGHTA and CDR2 FQGNSA. The V gene end was trimmed by 1 base and the J gene end by 1 base; junction bases not matched to a gene: 8. CDR3 DNA: TGTGCCAGCAGCTTAGGGTCTAGCGGGAGCTGGGGCACAGATACGCAGTATTTT. Translating it yields CASSLGSSGSWGTDTQYF.

The table lists this clonotype with many counts. This rearrangement joins TRBV28 to TRBJ1-1, with D unclear. The CDR3 is 12 residues long. Germline CDR1 reads MDHEN; CDR2 reads SYDVKM. With 7 bases removed from V and 11 bases from J, the gap between germline ends came to 17 bases. CDR3 nucleotide sequence: TGTGCCAGCACTACGGACGGAGGGTCGGCTTTCTTT. This sequence encodes CASTTDGGSAFF.

This clonotype has a handful of counts. The chain has TRBV5-4 and TRBJ1-2; D is perhaps TRBD1 (5 bases). V shed 4 bases and J shed 4 bases, with 17 bases lying between them. The CDR3 runs to 15 residues. Germline assignment: CDR1 SGHNT and CDR2 YYREEE (reference sequence). The chain's CDR3 is CASSSQDNSGYGYTF. CDR3 bases: TGTGCCAGCAGCAGCCAGGACAATTCCGGCTATGGCTACACCTTC.

The sample holds many counts of this clonotype. The chain carries TRBV9 and TRBJ1-5, with 8 bases matching TRBD1. Trimming at V came to 3 bases and at J to 6 bases, leaving 5 bases not matched to a gene. Germline-derived CDR1 and CDR2 are SGDLS and YYNGEE. This CDR3 spans 14 amino acids. CDR3: CASSAGQGGQPQHF. The CDR3 nucleotides are TGTGCCAGCAGCGCTGGACAGGGCGGTCAGCCCCAGCATTTT.

At least ten counts were recorded for this clonotype. V is TRBV2 and J is TRBJ2-1; TRBD1 aligns across 7 bases. CDR3 length equals 15 residues. Germline CDR1 reads SNHLY; CDR2 reads FYNNEI. Germline trimming cut 6 bases from V and 0 bases from J; bases unmatched to any gene: 5. DNA of the CDR3: TGTGCCAGCAGAGTGGGGACAGCCTCCTACAATGAGCAGTTCTTC. This encodes CASRVGTASYNEQFF.

The chain is built from TRBV20-1 and TRBJ2-7; 9 nucleotides agree with TRBD2. The CDR3 runs 13 residues. Germline CDR1 and CDR2: DFQATT and SNEGSKA (reference sequence). Trimming removed 5 bases from V and 4 bases from J; junction bases left unmatched: 6. The chain's CDR3 is CSAQGTSWYEQYF. DNA for the CDR3: TGCAGTGCTCAGGGGACTAGCTGGTACGAGCAGTACTTC.

This clonotype was observed at least ten times. J is TRBJ2-1 and V is TRBV20-1, with 8 bases aligning to TRBD2. The CDR3 has 17 residues. V lost 6 bases to trimming and J lost 7 bases; unmatched junction nucleotides: 20. Germline V gene lookup returns CDR1 DFQATT and CDR2 SNEGSKA (reference sequence). The CDR3 sequence: CSALGSWGSGAENEQFF. CDR3 nucleotide sequence: TGCAGTGCCCTAGGATCGTGGGGTAGCGGGGCTGAGAATGAGCAGTTCTTC.

This clonotype was recorded at least ten times. The rearrangement joins TRBV27 to TRBJ1-5; possibly TRBD1 for D (5 bases). The CDR3 spans 14 residues. Germline CDR1 is MNHEY and CDR2 is SMNVEV (reference sequence). Trimming removed 5 bases from V and 2 bases from J, with 10 bases in between. The CDR3 DNA reads TGTGCCAGCAGTGACCGGGACGGCAATCAGCCCCAGCATTTT. It specifies CASSDRDGNQPQHF.

This clonotype appeared a few times. V and J are TRBV7-9 and TRBJ2-1; D is unclear. The ends were cut back, 5 bases at V and 9 bases at J, with 11 bases in the middle. The germline V gene encodes CDR1 SEHNR and CDR2 FQNEAQ (reference sequence). This CDR3 has 12 residues. CDR3 residues: CASSVQEGEQFF. CDR3 nucleotide sequence: TGTGCCAGCAGCGTGCAGGAAGGTGAGCAGTTCTTC.

This clonotype was recorded at least ten times. The chain employs TRBV20-1 and TRBJ2-2, with 7 bases identical to TRBD1. The CDR3 runs 13 residues. J lost 3 bases, V lost 6 bases, and 4 bases had no gene match. Per germline, CDR1 DFQATT and CDR2 SNEGSKA (reference sequence). The CDR3 reads CSAQGQYTGELFF. CDR3 coding DNA: TGCAGTGCGCAGGGACAGTACACCGGGGAGCTGTTTTTT.

The J gene is TRBJ2-3, the V gene TRBV28, with 11 positions matching TRBD1. The ends lost 2 bases at V and 6 bases at J; junction bases unmatched: 10. The CDR3 is 17 residues long. The germline V gene has CDR1 MDHEN and CDR2 SYDVKM. The CDR3 DNA is TGTGCCAGCAGTTTAAAGACTCGGGACAGGGGGTTGGATACGCAGTATTTT. This sequence encodes CASSLKTRDRGLDTQYF.

In its sample, this clonotype was seen many times. The rearrangement joins TRBV12-3 or TRBV12-4 to TRBJ2-5, with a tentative D call TRBD2 (6 bases). The CDR3 loop spans 14 amino acids. Trimming took off 0 bases at V and 4 bases at J, with 9 bases between the two ends. The CDR3 loop is CASSLAGGRETQYF. DNA of the CDR3: TGTGCCAGCAGTTTAGCGGGAGGAAGAGAGACCCAGTACTTC.